Listed here are 3 T cell receptor beta chains from one sample, sequenced in a study of tumor and adjacent non-tumor tissue in lung cancer. A modified ARM-PCR protocol with three rounds of nested PCR amplified TCRbeta. Using its own MiXCR run on the multiplex PCR reads, TCRdb lists one record per CDR3 protein. The repertoire holds fewer than 120,000 distinct CDR3 sequences, over 75% seen once, with 20% to 25% in the top ten. No cell sorting was done before RNA was extracted from the tissue. The specimen sequenced was lung tumor tissue. These receptors all stem from a man in his 70s with non-small cell lung cancer.

As to this clonotype: Mismatch with germline at one junction end may stem from a read error. The J gene is TRBJ2-7, the V gene TRBV12-3 or TRBV12-4, with a tentative D call TRBD1 (5 bases). The CDR3 length is 13 residues. The CDR3 here is CANSRTWGVEQYF. In nucleotides, the CDR3 is TGTGCCAACAGTCGGACATGGGGCGTAGAGCAGTATTTC.

Details on this clonotype: No conserved phenylalanine or tryptophan is present at the end of the CDR3, so a read error is the likely explanation. V and J are TRBV29-1 and TRBJ2-5; D uncertain. The CDR3 totals 16 residues. Trimming pared 7 bases from V and 2 bases from J, leaving 23 bases between. The germline gives CDR1 SQVTM, CDR2 ANQGSEA. The CDR3 loop is CSAKAYLQIGQETQYL. The CDR3 coding sequence is TGCAGCGCCAAAGCCTACCTCCAGATAGGTCAAGAGACCCAGTACCTC.

Details on this clonotype: The junction departs from germline at one end; a sequencing error may be responsible. The rearrangement links TRBV11-2 to TRBJ2-2; TRBD1 is a possible D gene (6 bases). The germline CDR1 and CDR2 sequences are SGHAT and FQNNGV. The CDR3 runs 14 residues. The CDR3 coding sequence is TGTGGCAGCAACCTGGACAGTCAGTCCGAGGAACTGTTTTTT. Translating gives CGSNLDSQSEELFF.